The TCR beta chain described here comes from a study of prognosis after radiotherapy for stage I lung cancer. This clonotype qualifies as medium-sized. From genomic DNA, two-round multiplex PCR was used to amplify TCR beta CDR3. For every TRBV and TRBJ gene, a specific primer was used in first-round PCR. Each CDR3 protein gets one entry after TCRdb re-called the multiplex PCR reads with MiXCR. The data show around 16,000 distinct CDR3 sequences, 15% to 20% seen once. Trimming removed 2 bases from V and 7 bases from J, with 9 bases in between. CDR3 length: 13 amino acids. Germline-derived CDR1 and CDR2 are GTSNPN and SVGIG (reference sequence).

The sequences come from PBMCs, collected before or after stereotactic body radiation therapy (not recorded which). The receptor's source is a donor aged 50 or older with non-small cell lung cancer. The chain combines TRBV30 with TRBJ1-6; no definite D call. The CDR3 loop reads CAWSTTMNSPLHF. DNA of the CDR3: TGTGCCTGGAGTACGACCATGAATTCACCCCTCCACTTT.